This TCR beta chain was captured in a study of regulatory T cells in long-lasting Graves disease. For this clonotype: The antigen remains unidentified.

The time point here: newly diagnosed GD, antithyroid drugs for less than 3 months. The TCR library was made from RNA that had been extracted from PBMCs in TRIzol. The CDR3 sequence is 12 residues long. Germline V CDR1 and CDR2: LGHDT, YNNKEL (reference sequence). Deletions cut 3 bases from V and 11 bases from J, with 8 bases between. Investigators prepared the TCR beta libraries by applying iRepertoire HTBI primers and Arm-PCR of CDR3 regions. TCRdb called the multiplex PCR reads again in MiXCR, with one record for every CDR3 protein. The data contain roughly 500,000 distinct CDR3 sequences, about 13% of them singletons. Study conclusions and caveats: Results may be inaccurate due to the small sample size.

These data were also reused for a study on T cells in Graves' hyperthyroidism and ophthalmopathy.

V gene TRBV3-1 combines with J gene TRBJ1-6, with no clear D. The origin of this receptor is a man aged 25-40 years with Graves disease. The sequencing used peripheral blood mononuclear cells (PBMCs), collected at new diagnosis, from a patient treated with antithyroid drugs. This CDR3 is CASSQDLAPLHF. DNA of the CDR3: TGTGCCAGCAGCCAGGATCTCGCACCCCTCCACTTT.